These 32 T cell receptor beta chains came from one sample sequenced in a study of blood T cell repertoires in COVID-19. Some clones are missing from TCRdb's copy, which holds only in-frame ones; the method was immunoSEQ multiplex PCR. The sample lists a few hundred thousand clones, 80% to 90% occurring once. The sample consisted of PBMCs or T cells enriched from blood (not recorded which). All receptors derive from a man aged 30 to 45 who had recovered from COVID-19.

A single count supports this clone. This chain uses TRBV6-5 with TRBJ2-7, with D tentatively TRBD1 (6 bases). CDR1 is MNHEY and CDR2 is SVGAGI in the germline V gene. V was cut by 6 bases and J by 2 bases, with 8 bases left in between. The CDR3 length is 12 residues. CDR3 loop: CASSRDTYEQYF. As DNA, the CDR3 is TGTGCCAGCAGCAGGGACACCTACGAGCAGTACTTC.

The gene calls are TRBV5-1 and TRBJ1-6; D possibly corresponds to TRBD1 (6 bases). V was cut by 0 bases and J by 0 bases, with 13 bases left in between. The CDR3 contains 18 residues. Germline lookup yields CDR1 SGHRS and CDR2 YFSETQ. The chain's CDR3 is CASSLATGLSSYNSPLHF. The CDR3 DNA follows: TGCGCCAGCAGCTTGGCTACAGGGTTGAGCTCCTATAATTCACCCCTCCACTTT.

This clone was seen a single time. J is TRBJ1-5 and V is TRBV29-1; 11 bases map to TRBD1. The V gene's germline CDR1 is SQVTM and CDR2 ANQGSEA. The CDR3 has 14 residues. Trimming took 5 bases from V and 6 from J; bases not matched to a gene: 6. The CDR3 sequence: CSVKTGTGGQPQHF. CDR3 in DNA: TGCAGCGTTAAAACCGGGACAGGGGGTCAGCCCCAGCATTTT.

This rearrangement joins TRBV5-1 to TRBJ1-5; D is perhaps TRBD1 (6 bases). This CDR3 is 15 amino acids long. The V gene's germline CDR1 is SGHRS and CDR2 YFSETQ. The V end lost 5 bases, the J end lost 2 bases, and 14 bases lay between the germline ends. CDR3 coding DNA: TGCGCCAGCAGACAGGGAGGGTCGGGCAATCAGCCCCAGCATTTT. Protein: CASRQGGSGNQPQHF.

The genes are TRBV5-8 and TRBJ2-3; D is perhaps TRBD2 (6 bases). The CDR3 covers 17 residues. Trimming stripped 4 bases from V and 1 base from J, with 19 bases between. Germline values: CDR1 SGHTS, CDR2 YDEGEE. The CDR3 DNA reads TGTGCCAGCAGCAGACGACTGGTTGTAGCGGGCACAGATACGCAGTATTTT. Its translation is CASSRRLVVAGTDTQYF.

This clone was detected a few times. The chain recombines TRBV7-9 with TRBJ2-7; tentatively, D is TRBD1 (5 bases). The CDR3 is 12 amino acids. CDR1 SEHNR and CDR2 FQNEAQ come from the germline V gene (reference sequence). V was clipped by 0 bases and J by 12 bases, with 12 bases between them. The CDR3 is CASSLAQGNRYF. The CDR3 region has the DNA TGTGCCAGCAGCTTAGCGCAGGGTAATCGGTACTTC.

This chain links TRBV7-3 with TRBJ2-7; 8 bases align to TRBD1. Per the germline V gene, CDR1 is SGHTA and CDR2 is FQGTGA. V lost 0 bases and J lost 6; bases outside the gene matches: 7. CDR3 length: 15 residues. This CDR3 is CASSLTMAGGAEQYF. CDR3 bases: TGTGCCAGCAGCTTAACTATGGCAGGGGGCGCCGAGCAGTACTTC.

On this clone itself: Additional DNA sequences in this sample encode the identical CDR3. The CDR3 region is CASSLTSYGYTF. The CDR3 nucleotides read TGTGCCAGCAGTTTGACAAGCTATGGCTACACCTTC. The chain uses TRBV12-3 or TRBV12-4 and TRBJ1-2, with no clear D. The CDR3 extends over 12 amino acids. V was clipped by 3 bases and J by 4 bases, with 6 bases between them.

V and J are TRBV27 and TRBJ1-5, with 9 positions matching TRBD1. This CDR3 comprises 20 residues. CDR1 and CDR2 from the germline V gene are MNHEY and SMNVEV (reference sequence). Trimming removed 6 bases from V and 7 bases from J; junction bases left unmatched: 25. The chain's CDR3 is CASSLSVGAISDRGGQPQHF. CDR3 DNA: TGTGCCAGCAGCCTCTCGGTTGGTGCCATTTCGGACAGGGGTGGGCAGCCCCAGCATTTT.

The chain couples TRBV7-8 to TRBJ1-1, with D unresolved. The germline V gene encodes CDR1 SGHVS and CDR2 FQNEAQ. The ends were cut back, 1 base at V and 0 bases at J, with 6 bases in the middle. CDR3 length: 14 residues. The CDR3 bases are TGTGCCAGCAGCTTAGGACTCTTGAACACTGAAGCTTTCTTT. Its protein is CASSLGLLNTEAFF.

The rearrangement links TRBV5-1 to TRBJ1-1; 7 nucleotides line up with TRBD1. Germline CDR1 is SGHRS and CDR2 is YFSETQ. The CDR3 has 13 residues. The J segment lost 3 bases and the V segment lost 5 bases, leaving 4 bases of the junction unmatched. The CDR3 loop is CASSYDRDTEAFF. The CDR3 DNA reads TGCGCCAGCAGTTATGACAGGGACACTGAAGCTTTCTTT.

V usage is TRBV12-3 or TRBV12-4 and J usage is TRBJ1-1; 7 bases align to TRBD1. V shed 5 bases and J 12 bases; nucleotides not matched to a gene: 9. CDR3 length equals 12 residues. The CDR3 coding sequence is TGTGCCAGCAGTGAGAACAGGGGAAAGACTTTCTTT. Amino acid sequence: CASSENRGKTFF.

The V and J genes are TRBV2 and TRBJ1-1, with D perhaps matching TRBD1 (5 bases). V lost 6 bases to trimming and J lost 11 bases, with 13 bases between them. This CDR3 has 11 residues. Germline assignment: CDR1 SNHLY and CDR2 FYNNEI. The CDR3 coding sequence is TGTGCCAGCAGCCCCAGGCGGGGGGCTTTCTTT. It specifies CASSPRRGAFF.

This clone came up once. The CDR3 sequence is CASSPGATDTQYF. The CDR3 DNA reads as TGTGCCAGCTCACCGGGGGCTACAGATACGCAGTATTTT. The rearrangement joins TRBV18 to TRBJ2-3; perhaps TRBD1 as D (6 bases). The CDR3 totals 13 residues. Germline V gene data show CDR1 as KGHSH and CDR2 as LQKENI. With 3 bases removed from V and 3 bases from J, the gap between germline ends came to 7 bases.

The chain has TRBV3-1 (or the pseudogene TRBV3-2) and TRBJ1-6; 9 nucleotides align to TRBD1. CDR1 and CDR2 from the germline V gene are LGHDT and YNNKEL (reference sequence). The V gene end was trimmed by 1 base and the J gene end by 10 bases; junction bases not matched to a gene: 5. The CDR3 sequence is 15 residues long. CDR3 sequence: CASSQGTGVQSPLHF. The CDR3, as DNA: TGTGCCAGCAGCCAAGGGACAGGGGTTCAGTCACCCCTCCACTTT.

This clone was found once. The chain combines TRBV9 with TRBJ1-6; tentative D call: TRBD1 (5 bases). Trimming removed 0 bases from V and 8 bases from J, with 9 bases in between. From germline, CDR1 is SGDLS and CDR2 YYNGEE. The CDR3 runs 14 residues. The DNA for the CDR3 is TGTGCCAGCAGCGTAGGAGGGGAGGATTCACCCCTCCACTTT. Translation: CASSVGGEDSPLHF. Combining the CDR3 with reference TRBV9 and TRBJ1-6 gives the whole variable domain DSGVTQTPKHLITATGQRVTLRCSPRSGDLSVYWYQQSLDQGLQFLIQYYNGEERAKGNILERFSAQQFPDLHSELNLSSLELGDSALYFCASSVGGEDSPLHFGNGTRLTVT.

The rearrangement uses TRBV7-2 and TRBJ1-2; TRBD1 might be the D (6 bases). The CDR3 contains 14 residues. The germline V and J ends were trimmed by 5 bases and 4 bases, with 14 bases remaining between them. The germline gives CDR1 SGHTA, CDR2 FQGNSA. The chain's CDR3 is CASSPQGTGYGYTF. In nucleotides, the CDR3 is TGTGCCAGCAGCCCCCAGGGGACGGGCTATGGCTACACCTTC. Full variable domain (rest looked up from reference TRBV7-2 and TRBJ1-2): GAGVSQSPSNKVTEKGKDVELRCDPISGHTALYWYRQSLGQGLEFLIYFQGNSAPDKSGLPSDRFSAERTGGSVSTLTIQRTQQEDSAVYLCASSPQGTGYGYTFGSGTRLTVV.

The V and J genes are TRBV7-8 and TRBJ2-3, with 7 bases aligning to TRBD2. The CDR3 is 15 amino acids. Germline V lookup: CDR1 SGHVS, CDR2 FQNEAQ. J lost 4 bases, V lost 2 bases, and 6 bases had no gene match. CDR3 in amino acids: CASSLTSGEADTQYF. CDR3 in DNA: TGTGCCAGCAGCTTAACGAGCGGGGAGGCAGATACGCAGTATTTT.

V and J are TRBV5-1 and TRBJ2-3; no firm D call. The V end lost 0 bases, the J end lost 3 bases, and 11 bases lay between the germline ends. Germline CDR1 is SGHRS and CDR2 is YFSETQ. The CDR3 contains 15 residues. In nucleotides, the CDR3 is TGCGCCAGCAGCTTGGCACGGGTCATGACAGATACGCAGTATTTT. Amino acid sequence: CASSLARVMTDTQYF.

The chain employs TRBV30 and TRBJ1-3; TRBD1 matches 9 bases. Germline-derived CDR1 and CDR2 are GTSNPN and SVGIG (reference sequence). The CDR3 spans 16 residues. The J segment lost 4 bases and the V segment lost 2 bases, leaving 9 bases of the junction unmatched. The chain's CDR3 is CAWSRTGAGGGNTIYF. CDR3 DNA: TGTGCCTGGAGTCGGACAGGGGCTGGAGGCGGAAACACCATATATTTT.

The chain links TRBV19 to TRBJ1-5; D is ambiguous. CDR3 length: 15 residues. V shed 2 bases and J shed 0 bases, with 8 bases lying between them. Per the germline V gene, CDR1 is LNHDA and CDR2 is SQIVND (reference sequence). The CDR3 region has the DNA TGTGCCAGTAGTATAATACCTAATAGCAATCAGCCCCAGCATTTT. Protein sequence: CASSIIPNSNQPQHF.

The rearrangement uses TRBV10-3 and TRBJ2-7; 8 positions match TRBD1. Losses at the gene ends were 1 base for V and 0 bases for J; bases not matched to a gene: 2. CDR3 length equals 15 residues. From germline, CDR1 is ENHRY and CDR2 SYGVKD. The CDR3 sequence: CAISEYGQGSYEQYF. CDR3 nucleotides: TGTGCCATCAGTGAGTACGGACAGGGCTCCTACGAGCAGTACTTC.

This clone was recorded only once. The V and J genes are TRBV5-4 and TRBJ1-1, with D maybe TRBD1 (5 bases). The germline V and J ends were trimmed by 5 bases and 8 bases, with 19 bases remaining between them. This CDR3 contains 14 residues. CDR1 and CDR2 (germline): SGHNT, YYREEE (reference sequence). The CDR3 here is CASRVRGGPGEAFF. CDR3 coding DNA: TGTGCCAGCAGAGTAAGGGGAGGGCCGGGAGAAGCTTTCTTT. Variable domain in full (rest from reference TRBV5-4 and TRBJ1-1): ETGVTQSPTHLIKTRGQQVTLRCSSQSGHNTVSWYQQALGQGPQFIFQYYREEENGRGNFPPRFSGLQFPNYSSELNVNALELDDSALYLCASRVRGGPGEAFFGQGTRLTVV.

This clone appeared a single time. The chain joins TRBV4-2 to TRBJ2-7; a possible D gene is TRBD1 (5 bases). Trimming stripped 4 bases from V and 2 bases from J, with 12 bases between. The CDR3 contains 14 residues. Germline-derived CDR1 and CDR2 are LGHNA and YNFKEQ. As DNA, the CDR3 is TGTGCCAGCAGCCTTCAGGGATCCCCCTACGAGCAGTACTTC. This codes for CASSLQGSPYEQYF.

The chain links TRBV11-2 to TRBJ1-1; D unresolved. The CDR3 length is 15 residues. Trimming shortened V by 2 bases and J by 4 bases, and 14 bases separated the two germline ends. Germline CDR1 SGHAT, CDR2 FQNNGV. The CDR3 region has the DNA TGTGCCAGCAGCTTAAACGCTTTCGGAGGCACTGAAGCTTTCTTT. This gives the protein CASSLNAFGGTEAFF. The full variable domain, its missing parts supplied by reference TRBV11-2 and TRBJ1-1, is EAGVAQSPRYKIIEKRQSVAFWCNPISGHATLYWYQQILGQGPKLLIQFQNNGVVDDSQLPKDRFSAERLKGVDSTLKIQPAKLEDSAVYLCASSLNAFGGTEAFFGQGTRLTVV.

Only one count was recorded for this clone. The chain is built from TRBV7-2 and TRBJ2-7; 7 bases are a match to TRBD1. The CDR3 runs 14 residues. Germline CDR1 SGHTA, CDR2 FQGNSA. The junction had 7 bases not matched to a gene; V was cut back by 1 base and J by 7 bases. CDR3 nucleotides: TGTGCCAGCAGCTTAGTCGGGACAGCTGGTGAGCAGTACTTC. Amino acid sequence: CASSLVGTAGEQYF.

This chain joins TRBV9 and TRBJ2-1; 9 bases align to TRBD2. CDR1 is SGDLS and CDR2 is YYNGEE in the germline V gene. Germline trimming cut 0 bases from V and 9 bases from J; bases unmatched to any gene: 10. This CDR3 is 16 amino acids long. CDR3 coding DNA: TGTGCCAGCAGCGTAGGGCCCTCTCGCGGGGGGGGTGAGCAGTTCTTC. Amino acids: CASSVGPSRGGGEQFF.

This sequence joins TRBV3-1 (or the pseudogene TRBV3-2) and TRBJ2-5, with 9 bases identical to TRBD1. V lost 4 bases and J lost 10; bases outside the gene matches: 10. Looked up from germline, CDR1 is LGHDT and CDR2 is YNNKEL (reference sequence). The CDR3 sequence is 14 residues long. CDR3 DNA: TGTGCCAGCAGCCCTTTGGGACAGGGAATTGACCAGTACTTC. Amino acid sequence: CASSPLGQGIDQYF.

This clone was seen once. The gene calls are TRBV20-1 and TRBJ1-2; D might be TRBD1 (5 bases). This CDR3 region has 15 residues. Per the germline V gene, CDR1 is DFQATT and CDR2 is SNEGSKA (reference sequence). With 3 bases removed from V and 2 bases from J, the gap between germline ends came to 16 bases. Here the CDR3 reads CSASETGTENYGYTF. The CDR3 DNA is TGCAGTGCTAGTGAGACCGGGACTGAGAACTATGGCTACACCTTC.

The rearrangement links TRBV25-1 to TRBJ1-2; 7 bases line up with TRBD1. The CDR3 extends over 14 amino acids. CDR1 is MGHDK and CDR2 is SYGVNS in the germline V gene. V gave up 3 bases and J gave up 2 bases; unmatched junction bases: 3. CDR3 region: CASSDQTGNYGYTF. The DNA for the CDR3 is TGTGCCAGCAGTGACCAGACAGGGAACTATGGCTACACCTTC.

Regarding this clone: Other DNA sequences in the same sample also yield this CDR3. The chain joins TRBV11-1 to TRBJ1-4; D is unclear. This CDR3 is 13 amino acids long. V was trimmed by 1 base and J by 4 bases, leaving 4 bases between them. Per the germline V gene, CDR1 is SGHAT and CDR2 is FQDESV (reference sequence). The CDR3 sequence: CASSLGGNEKLFF. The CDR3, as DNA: TGTGCCAGCAGCTTAGGCGGTAATGAAAAACTGTTTTTT.

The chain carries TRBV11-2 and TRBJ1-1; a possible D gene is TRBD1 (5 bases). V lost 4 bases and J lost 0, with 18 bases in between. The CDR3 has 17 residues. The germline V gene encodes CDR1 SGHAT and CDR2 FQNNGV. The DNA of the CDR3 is TGTGCCAGCAGCTCTTACCCTAGGGAGGGGATGAACACTGAAGCTTTCTTT. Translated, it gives CASSSYPREGMNTEAFF.